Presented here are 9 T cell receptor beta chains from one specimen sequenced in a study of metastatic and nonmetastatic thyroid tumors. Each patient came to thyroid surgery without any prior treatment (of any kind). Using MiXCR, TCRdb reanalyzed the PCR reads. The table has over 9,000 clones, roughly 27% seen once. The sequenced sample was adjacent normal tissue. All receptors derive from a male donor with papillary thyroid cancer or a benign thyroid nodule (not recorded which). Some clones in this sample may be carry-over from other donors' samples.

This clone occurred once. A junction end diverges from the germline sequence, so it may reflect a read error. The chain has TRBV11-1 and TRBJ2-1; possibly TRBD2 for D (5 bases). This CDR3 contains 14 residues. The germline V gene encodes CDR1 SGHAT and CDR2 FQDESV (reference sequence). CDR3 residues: CASSFGLLDYDQFF. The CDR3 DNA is TGTGCCAGCAGTTTTGGACTTTTGGATTATGATCAGTTCTTC.

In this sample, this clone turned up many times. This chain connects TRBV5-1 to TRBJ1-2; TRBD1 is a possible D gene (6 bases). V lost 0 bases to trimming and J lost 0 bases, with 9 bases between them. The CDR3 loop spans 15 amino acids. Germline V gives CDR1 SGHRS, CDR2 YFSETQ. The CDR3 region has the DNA TGCGCCAGCAGCTTGGTCGGACAGCCTAACTATGGCTACACCTTC. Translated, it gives CASSLVGQPNYGYTF.

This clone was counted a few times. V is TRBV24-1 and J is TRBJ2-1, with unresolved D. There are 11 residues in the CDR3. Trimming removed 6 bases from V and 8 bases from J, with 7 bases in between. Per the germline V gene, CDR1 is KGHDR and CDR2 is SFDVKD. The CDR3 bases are TGTGCCACCAGTTCCATTTATGAGCAGTTCTTC. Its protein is CATSSIYEQFF.

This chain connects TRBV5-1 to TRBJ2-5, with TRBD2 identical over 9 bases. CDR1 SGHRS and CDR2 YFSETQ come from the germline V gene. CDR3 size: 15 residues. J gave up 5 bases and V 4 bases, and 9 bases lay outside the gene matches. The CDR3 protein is CASSPPSGVRETQYF. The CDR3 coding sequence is TGCGCCAGCAGCCCCCCTAGCGGGGTAAGGGAGACCCAGTACTTC. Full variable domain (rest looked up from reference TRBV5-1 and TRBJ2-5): KAGVTQTPRYLIKTRGQQVTLSCSPISGHRSVSWYQQTPGQGLQFLFEYFSETQRNKGNFPGRFSGRQFSNSRSEMNVSTLELGDSALYLCASSPPSGVRETQYFGPGTRLLVL.

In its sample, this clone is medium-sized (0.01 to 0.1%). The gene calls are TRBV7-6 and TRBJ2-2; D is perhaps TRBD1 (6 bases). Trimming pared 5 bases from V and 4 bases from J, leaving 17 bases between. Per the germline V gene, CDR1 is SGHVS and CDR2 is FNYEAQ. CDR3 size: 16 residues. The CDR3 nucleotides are TGTGCCAGCAGCCAGGGATGGGGGCGCAGCACCGGGGAGCTGTTTTTT. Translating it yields CASSQGWGRSTGELFF.

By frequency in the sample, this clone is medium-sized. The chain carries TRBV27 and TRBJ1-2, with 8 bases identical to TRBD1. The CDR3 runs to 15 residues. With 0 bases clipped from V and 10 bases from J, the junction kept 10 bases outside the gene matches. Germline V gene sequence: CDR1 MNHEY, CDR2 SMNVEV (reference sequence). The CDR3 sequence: CASSLSSFPDRVYTF. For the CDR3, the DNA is TGTGCCAGCAGTTTATCGAGCTTTCCGGACAGGGTCTACACCTTC.

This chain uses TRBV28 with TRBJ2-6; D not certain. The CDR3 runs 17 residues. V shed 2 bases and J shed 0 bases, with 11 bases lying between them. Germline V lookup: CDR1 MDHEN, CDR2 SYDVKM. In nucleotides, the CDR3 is TGTGCCAGCAGTTTAATCCCAGATCACTCTGGGGCCAACGTCCTGACTTTC. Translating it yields CASSLIPDHSGANVLTF.

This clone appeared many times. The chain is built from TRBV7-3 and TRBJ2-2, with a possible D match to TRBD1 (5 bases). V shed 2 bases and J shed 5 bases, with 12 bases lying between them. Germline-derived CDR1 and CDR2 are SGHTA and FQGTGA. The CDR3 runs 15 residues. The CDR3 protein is CASSLGQGGTGELFF. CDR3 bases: TGTGCCAGCAGCTTAGGCCAGGGTGGGACCGGGGAGCTGTTTTTT.

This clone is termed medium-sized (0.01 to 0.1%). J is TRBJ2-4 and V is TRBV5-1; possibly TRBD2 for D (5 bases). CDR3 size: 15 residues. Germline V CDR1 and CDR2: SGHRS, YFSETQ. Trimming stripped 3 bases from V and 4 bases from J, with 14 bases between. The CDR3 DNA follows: TGCGCCAGCAGCTCGATACTAGATTCTAAAAACATTCAGTACTTC. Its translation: CASSSILDSKNIQYF.